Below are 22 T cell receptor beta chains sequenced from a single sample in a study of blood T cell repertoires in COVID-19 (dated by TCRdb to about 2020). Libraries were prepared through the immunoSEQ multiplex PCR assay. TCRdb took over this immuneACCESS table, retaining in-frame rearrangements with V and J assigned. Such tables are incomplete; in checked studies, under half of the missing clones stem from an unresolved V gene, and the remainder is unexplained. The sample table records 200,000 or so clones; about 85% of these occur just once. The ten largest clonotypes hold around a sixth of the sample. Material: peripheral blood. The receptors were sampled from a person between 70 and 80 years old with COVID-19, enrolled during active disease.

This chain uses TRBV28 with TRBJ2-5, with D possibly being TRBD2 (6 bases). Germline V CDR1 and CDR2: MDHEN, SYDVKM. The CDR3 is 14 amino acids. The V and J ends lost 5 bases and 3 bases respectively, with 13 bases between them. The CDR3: CASSLPGLEETQYF. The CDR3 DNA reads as TGTGCCAGCAGTCTCCCGGGACTGGAAGAGACCCAGTACTTC.

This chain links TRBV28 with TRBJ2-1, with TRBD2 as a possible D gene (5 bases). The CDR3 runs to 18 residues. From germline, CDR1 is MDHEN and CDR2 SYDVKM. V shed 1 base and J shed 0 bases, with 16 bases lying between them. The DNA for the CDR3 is TGTGCCAGCAGTTTATCGCCTAGCCCTCTTAGCTCCTACAATGAGCAGTTCTTC. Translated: CASSLSPSPLSSYNEQFF.

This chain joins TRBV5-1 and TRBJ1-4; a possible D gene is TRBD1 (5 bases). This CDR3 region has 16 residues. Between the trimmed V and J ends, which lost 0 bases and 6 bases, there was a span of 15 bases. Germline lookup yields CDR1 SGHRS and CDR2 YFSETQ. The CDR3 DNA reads TGCGCCAGCAGCTTGGGGAGACAGTCACCTGATGAAAAACTGTTTTTT. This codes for CASSLGRQSPDEKLFF. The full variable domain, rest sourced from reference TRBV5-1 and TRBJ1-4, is KAGVTQTPRYLIKTRGQQVTLSCSPISGHRSVSWYQQTPGQGLQFLFEYFSETQRNKGNFPGRFSGRQFSNSRSEMNVSTLELGDSALYLCASSLGRQSPDEKLFFGSGTQLSVL.

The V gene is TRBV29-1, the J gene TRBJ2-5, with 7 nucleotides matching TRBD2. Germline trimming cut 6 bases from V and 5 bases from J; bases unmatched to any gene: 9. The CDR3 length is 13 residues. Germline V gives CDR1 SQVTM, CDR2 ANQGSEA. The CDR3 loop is CSVGGGRTETQYF. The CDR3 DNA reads TGCAGCGTGGGGGGGGGAAGGACGGAGACCCAGTACTTC.

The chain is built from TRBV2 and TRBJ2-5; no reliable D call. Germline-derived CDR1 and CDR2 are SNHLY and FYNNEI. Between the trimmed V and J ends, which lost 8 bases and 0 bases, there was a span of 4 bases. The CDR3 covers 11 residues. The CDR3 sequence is CASEYQETQYF. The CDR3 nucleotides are TGTGCCAGCGAGTACCAAGAGACCCAGTACTTC.

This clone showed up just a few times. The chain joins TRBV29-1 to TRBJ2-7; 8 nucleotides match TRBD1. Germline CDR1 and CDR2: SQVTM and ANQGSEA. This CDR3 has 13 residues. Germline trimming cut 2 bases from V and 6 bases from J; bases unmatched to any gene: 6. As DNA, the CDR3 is TGCAGCGTTGAACAGGGGGCGCGCTTCGAGCAGTACTTC. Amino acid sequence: CSVEQGARFEQYF.

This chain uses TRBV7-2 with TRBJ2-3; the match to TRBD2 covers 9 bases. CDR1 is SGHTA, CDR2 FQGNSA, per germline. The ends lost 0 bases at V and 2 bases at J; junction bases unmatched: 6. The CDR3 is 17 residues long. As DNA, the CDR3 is TGTGCCAGCAGCTTAGCGCGCGGCGGGAGGGCCACAGATACGCAGTATTTT. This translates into CASSLARGGRATDTQYF.

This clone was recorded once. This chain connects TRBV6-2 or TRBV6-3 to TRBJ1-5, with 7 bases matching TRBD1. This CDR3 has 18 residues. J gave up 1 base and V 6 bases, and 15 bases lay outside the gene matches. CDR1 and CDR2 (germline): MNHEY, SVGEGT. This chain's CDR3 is CASRYETGQSRSNQPQHF. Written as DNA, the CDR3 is TGTGCCAGCAGGTACGAGACAGGGCAATCCAGAAGCAATCAGCCCCAGCATTTT.

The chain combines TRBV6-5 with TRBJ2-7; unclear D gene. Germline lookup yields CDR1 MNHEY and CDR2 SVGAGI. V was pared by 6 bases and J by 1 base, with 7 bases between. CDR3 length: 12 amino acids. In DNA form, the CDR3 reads TGTGCCAGCAGCCCCGCGTCCTACGAGCAGTACTTC. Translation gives CASSPASYEQYF.

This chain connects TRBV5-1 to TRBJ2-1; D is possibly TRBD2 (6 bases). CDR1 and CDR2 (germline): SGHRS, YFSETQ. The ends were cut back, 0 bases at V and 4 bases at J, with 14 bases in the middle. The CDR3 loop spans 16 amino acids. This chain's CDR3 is CASSLAPGLSYNEQFF. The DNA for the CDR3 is TGCGCCAGCAGCTTGGCCCCGGGACTCTCGTACAATGAGCAGTTCTTC.

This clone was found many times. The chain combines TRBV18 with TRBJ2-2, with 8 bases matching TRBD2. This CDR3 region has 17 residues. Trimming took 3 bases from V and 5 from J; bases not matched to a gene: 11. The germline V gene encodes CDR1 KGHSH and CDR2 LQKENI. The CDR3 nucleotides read TGTGCCAGCTCACCGATTGCGGGGGGCGCAGGAACCGGGGAGCTGTTTTTT. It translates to CASSPIAGGAGTGELFF. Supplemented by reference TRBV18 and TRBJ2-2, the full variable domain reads NAGVMQNPRHLVRRRGQEARLRCSPMKGHSHVYWYRQLPEEGLKFMVYLQKENIIDESGMPKERFSAEFPKEGPSILRIQQVVRGDSAAYFCASSPIAGGAGTGELFFGEGSRLTVL.

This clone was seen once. The chain's CDR3 is CASSQRGGLELETQYF. The CDR3 bases are TGCGCCAGCAGCCAACGGGGGGGCCTGGAGTTGGAGACCCAGTACTTC. The chain is built from TRBV4-3 and TRBJ2-5; TRBD2 agrees at 8 bases. Germline V gene lookup returns CDR1 LGHNA and CDR2 YSLEER. The CDR3 spans 16 residues. V lost 2 bases, J lost 5 bases, and 10 bases stayed unmatched.

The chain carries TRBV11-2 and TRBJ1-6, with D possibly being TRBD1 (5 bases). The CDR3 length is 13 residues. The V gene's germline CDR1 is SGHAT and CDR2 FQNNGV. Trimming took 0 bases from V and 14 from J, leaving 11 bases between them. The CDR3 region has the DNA TGTGCCAGCAGCTTAGAGGGGGGAGTCTCCCTCCACTTT. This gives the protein CASSLEGGVSLHF.

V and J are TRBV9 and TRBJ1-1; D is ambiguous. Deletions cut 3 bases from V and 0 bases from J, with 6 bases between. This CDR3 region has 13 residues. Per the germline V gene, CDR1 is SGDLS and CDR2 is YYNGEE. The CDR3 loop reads CASSGSLNTEAFF. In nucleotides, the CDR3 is TGTGCCAGCAGCGGTAGTCTGAACACTGAAGCTTTCTTT. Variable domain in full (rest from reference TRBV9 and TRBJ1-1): DSGVTQTPKHLITATGQRVTLRCSPRSGDLSVYWYQQSLDQGLQFLIQYYNGEERAKGNILERFSAQQFPDLHSELNLSSLELGDSALYFCASSGSLNTEAFFGQGTRLTVV.

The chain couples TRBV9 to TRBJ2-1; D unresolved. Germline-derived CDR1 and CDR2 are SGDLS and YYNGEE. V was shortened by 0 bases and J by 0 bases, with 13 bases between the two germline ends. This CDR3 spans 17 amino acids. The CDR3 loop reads CASSVVATASSYNEQFF. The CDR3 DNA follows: TGTGCCAGCAGCGTAGTCGCGACTGCGAGCTCCTACAATGAGCAGTTCTTC.

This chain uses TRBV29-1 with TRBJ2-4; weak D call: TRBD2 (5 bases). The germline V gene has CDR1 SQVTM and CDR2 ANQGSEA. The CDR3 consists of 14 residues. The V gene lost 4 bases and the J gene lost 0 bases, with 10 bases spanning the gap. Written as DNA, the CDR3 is TGCAGCGTTGGAGGGAGCGCAGCCAAAAACATTCAGTACTTC. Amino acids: CSVGGSAAKNIQYF. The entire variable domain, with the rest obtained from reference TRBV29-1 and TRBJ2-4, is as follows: SAVISQKPSRDICQRGTSLTIQCQVDSQVTMMFWYRQQPGQSLTLIATANQGSEATYESGFVIDKFPISRPNLTFSTLTVSNMSPEDSSIYLCSVGGSAAKNIQYFGAGTRLSVL.

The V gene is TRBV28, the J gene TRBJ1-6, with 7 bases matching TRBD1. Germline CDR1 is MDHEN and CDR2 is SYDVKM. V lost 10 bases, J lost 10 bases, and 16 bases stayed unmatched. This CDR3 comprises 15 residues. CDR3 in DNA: TGTGCCATCAGGCCCACGACAGGGAGTAGATCACCCCTCCACTTT. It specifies CAIRPTTGSRSPLHF.

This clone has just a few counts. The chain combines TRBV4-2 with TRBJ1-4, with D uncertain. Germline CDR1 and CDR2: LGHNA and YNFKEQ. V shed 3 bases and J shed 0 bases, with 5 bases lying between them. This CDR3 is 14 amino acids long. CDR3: CASSQGSTNEKLFF. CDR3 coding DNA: TGTGCCAGCAGCCAGGGCTCAACTAATGAAAAACTGTTTTTT.

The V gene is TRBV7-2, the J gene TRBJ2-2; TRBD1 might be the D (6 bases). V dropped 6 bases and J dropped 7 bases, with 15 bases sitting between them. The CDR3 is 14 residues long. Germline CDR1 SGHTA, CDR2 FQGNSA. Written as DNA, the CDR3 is TGTGCCAGCAGTTCAACAGGGTTAAACGGGGAGCTGTTTTTT. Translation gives CASSSTGLNGELFF.

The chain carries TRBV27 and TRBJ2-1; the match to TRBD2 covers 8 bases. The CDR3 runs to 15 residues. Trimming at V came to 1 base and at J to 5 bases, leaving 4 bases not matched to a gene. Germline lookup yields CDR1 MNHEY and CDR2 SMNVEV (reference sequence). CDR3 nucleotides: TGTGCCAGCAGTTTATTAGCGGGGATAAACAATGAGCAGTTCTTC. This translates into CASSLLAGINNEQFF.

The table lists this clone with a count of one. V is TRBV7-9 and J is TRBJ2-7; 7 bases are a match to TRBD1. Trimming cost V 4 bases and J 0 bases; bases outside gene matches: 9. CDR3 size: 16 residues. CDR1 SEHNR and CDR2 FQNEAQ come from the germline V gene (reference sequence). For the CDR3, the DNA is TGTGCCAGCAGCTCAAACACGGGACAGAGCTCCTACGAGCAGTACTTC. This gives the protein CASSSNTGQSSYEQYF. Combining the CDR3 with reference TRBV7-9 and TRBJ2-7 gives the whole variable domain DTGVSQNPRHKITKRGQNVTFRCDPISEHNRLYWYRQTLGQGPEFLTYFQNEAQLEKSRLLSDRFSAERPKGSFSTLEIQRTEQGDSAMYLCASSSNTGQSSYEQYFGPGTRLTVT.

For the CDR3, the DNA is TGTGCCAGCAGTTACTCTGTAGACAGGGGGCTCGGTGGCTACACCTTC. Amino acid sequence: CASSYSVDRGLGGYTF. The genes are TRBV6-6 and TRBJ1-2, with 10 bases matching TRBD1. The CDR3 contains 16 residues. The junction had 8 bases not matched to a gene; V was cut back by 0 bases and J by 7 bases. Germline lookup yields CDR1 MNHNY and CDR2 SVGAGI (reference sequence).